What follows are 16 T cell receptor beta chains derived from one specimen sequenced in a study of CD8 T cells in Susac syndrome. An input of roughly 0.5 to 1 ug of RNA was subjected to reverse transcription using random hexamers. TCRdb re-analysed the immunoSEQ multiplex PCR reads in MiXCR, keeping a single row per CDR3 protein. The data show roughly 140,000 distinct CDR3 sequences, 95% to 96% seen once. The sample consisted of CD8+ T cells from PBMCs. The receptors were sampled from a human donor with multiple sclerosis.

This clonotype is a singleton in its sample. The CDR3 nucleotides read TGTGCCTGGACAGGGTCCTATGGCTACACCTTC. Translated: CAWTGSYGYTF. This chain links TRBV30 with TRBJ1-2; perhaps TRBD1 as D (5 bases). Germline CDR1 and CDR2: GTSNPN and SVGIG (reference sequence). V was cut by 4 bases and J by 4 bases, with 7 bases left in between. This CDR3 contains 11 residues.

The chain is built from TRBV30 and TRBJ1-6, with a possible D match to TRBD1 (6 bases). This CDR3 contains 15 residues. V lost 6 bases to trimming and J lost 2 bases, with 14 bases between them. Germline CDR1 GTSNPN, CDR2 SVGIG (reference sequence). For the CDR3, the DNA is TGTGCCTGTACAGGGAGAAGGACCTATAATTCACCCCTCCACTTT. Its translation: CACTGRRTYNSPLHF.

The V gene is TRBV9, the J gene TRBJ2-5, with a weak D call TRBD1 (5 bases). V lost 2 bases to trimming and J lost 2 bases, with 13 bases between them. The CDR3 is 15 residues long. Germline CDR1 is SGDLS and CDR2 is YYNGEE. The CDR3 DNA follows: TGTGCCAGCAGCGTTGGCGACAGCACACAAGAGACCCAGTACTTC. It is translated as CASSVGDSTQETQYF.

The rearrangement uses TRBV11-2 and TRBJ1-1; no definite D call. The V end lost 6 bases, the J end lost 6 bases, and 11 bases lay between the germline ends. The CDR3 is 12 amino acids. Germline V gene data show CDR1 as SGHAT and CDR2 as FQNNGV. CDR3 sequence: CASRAFNSEAFF. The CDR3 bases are TGTGCCAGCAGAGCGTTCAACTCTGAAGCTTTCTTT.

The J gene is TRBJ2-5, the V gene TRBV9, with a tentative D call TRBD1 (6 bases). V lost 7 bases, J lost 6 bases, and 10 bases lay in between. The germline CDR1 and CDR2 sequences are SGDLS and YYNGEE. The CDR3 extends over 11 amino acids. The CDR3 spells CASGGGKTQYF. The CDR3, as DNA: TGTGCCAGCGGGGGCGGTAAGACCCAGTACTTC.

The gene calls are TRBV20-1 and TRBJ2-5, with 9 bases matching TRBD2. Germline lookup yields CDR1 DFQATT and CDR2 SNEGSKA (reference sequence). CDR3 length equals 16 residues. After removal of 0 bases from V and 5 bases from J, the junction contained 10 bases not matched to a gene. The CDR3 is CSARDRKLAGRETQYF. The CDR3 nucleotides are TGCAGTGCTAGAGATCGGAAGCTAGCGGGGCGCGAGACCCAGTACTTC.

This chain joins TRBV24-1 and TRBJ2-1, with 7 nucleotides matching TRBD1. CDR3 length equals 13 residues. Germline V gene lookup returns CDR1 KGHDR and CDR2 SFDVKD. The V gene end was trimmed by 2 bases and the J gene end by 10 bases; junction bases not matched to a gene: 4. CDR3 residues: CATSDSPGQEQFF. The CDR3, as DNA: TGTGCCACCAGTGATTCTCCGGGACAGGAGCAGTTCTTC.

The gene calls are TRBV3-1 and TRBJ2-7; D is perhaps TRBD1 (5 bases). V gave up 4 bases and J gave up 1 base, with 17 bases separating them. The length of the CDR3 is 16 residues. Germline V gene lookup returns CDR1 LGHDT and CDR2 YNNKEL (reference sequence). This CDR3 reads CASSLRTGAFSYEQYF. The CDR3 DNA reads TGTGCCAGCAGCCTACGTACTGGGGCCTTTTCCTACGAGCAGTACTTC.

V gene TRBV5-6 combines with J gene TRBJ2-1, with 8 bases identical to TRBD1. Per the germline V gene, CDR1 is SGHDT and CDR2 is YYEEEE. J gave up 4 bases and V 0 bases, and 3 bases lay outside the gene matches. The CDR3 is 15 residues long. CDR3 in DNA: TGTGCCAGCAGCTTGGGAGACAGGGGTTACAATGAGCAGTTCTTC. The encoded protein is CASSLGDRGYNEQFF.

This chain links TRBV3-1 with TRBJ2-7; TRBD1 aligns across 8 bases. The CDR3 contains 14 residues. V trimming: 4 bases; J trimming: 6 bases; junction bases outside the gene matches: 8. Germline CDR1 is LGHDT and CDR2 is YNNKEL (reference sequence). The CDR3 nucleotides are TGTGCCAGCAGCCTGCTGGACAGGGAAGGCGAGCAGTACTTC. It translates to CASSLLDREGEQYF.

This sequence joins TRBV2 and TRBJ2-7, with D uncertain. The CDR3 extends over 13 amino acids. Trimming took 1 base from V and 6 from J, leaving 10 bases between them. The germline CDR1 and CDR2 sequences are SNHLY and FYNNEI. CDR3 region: CASSEEDLGEQYV. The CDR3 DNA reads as TGTGCCAGCAGTGAAGAGGACCTGGGCGAGCAGTACGTC.

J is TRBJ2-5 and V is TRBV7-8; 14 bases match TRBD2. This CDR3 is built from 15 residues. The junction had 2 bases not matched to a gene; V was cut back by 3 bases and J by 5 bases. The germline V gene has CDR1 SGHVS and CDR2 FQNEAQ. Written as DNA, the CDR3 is TGTGCCAGCAGCTTGGGACTAGCGGGGGTTGAGACCCAGTACTTC. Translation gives CASSLGLAGVETQYF.

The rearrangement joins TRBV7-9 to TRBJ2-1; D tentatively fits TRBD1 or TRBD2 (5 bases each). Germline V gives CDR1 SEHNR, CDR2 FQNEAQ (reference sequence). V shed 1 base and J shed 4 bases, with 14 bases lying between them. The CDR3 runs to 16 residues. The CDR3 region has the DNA TGTGCCAGCAGCTTAGGGTGGGGGAGATCTTACAATGAGCAGTTCTTC. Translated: CASSLGWGRSYNEQFF.

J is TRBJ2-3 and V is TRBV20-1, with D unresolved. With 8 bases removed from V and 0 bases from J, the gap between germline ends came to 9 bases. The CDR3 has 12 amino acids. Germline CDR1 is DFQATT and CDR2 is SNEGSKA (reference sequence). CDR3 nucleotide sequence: TGCAGTCTGCTGGGTAGCACAGATACGCAGTATTTT. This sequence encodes CSLLGSTDTQYF.

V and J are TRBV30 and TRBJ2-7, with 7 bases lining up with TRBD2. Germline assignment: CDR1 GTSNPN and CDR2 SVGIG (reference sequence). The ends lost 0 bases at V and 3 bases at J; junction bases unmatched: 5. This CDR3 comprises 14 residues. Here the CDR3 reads CAWSVAGRRYEQYF. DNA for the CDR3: TGTGCCTGGAGTGTAGCGGGACGGCGCTACGAGCAGTACTTC.

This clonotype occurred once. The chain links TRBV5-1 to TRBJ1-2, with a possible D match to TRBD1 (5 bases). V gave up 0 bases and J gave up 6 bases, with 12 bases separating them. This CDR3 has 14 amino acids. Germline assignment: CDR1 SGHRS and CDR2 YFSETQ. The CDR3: CASSLVDSEDGYTF. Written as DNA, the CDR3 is TGCGCCAGCAGCTTGGTTGACAGTGAGGATGGCTACACCTTC.